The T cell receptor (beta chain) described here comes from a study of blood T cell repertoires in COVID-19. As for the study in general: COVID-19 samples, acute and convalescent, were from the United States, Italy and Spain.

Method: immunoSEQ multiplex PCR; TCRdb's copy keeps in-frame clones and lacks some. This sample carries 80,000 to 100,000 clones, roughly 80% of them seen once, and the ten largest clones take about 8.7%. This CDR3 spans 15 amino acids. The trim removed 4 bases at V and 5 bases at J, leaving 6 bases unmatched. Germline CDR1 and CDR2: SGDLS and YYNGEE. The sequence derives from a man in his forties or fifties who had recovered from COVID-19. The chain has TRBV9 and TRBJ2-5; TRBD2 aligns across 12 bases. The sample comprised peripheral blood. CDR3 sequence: CASSLGLAGTETQYF. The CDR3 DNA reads TGTGCCAGCAGCCTCGGACTAGCGGGAACGGAGACCCAGTACTTC.